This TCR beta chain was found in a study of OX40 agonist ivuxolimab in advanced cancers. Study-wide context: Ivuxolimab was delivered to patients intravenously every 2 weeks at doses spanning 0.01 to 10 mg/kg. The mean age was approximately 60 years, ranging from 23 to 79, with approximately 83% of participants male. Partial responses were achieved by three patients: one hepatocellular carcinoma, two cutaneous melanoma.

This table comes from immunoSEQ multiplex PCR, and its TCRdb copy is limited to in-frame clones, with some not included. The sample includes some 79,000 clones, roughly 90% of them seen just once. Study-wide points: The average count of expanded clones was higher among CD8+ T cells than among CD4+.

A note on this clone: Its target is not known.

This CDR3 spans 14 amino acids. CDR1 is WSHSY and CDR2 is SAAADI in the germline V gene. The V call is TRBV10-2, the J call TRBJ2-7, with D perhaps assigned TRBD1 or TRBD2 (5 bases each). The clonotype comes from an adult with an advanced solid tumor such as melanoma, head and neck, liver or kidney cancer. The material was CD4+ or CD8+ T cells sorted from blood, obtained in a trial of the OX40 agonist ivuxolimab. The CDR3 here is CAANGGPLSYEQYF. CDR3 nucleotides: TGCGCAGCCAATGGGGGTCCCCTCTCCTACGAGCAGTACTTC.